What follows are 32 T cell receptor beta chains derived from one specimen sequenced in a study of siplizumab effects on memory and regulatory T cells. Measured with immunoSEQ multiplex PCR; TCRdb has only the in-frame clones, and not every one. This table has roughly 120,000 clones, roughly 89% appearing once. Sequencing was carried out using CD4+ T cells sorted from blood. Receptor source: a human donor in good health.

The rearrangement links TRBV5-4 to TRBJ1-1; D unresolved. The CDR3 extends over 14 amino acids. The germline V gene has CDR1 SGHNT and CDR2 YYREEE (reference sequence). V dropped 0 bases and J dropped 5 bases, with 11 bases sitting between them. The CDR3 protein is CASSLVSGGTEAFF. The CDR3 region has the DNA TGTGCCAGCAGCTTGGTGTCGGGAGGGACTGAAGCTTTCTTT.

J is TRBJ1-2 and V is TRBV19; 7 bases align to TRBD1. The CDR3 contains 15 residues. V dropped 9 bases and J dropped 4; count of bases not matched to a gene: 14. Germline CDR1 is LNHDA and CDR2 is SQIVND (reference sequence). The CDR3 sequence: CASSDISTGIYGYTF. CDR3 nucleotide sequence: TGTGCCAGCTCAGACATATCGACAGGGATCTATGGCTACACCTTC.

The V call is TRBV29-1, the J call TRBJ1-2; 9 bases are shared with TRBD1. Trimming removed 7 bases from V and 1 base from J; junction bases left unmatched: 7. The CDR3 is made up of 14 amino acids. CDR1 is SQVTM and CDR2 is ANQGSEA in the germline V gene. This CDR3 reads CSGSRDRDNYGYTF. CDR3 sequence (DNA): TGCAGCGGCTCCCGGGACAGGGATAACTATGGCTACACCTTC.

Turning to this clone: Its ends do not fully match the called genes, so a read error is possible. V and J are TRBV30 and TRBJ1-2; D possibly corresponds to TRBD1 (6 bases). Germline V gene lookup returns CDR1 GTSNPN and CDR2 SVGIG (reference sequence). This CDR3 is 11 amino acids long. CDR3 bases: TGTGCCTGGAGTCTCAGAACAGGGAGTGACTTC. Translating it yields CAWSLRTGSDF.

This chain joins TRBV19 and TRBJ1-1, with D possibly being TRBD1 (5 bases). With 3 bases removed from V and 0 bases from J, the gap between germline ends came to 11 bases. The CDR3 has 15 amino acids. The germline V gene encodes CDR1 LNHDA and CDR2 SQIVND (reference sequence). CDR3 bases: TGTGCCAGTAGTATGGGACTGTCCATGAACACTGAAGCTTTCTTT. Translating gives CASSMGLSMNTEAFF. Full variable domain (remainder filled in from reference TRBV19 and TRBJ1-1): DGGITQSPKYLFRKEGQNVTLSCEQNLNHDAMYWYRQDPGQGLRLIYYSQIVNDFQKGDIAEGYSVSREKKESFPLTVTSAQKNPTAFYLCASSMGLSMNTEAFFGQGTRLTVV.

DNA for the CDR3: TGCGCCAGCGGAGAAGCGGGAGGGGTGCAGTACTTC. Translation gives CASGEAGGVQYF. This chain joins TRBV10-2 and TRBJ2-7, with 10 bases lining up with TRBD2. CDR1 WSHSY and CDR2 SAAADI come from the germline V gene. The length of the CDR3 is 12 residues. Trimming cost V 8 bases and J 9 bases; bases outside gene matches: 7.

This clone was seen just once. The chain uses TRBV18 and TRBJ1-1; 9 nucleotides agree with TRBD1. Germline lookup yields CDR1 KGHSH and CDR2 LQKENI. CDR3 length equals 14 residues. The trim removed 6 bases at V and 7 bases at J, leaving 9 bases unmatched. The chain's CDR3 is CASSLGTGWDEAFF. The CDR3 DNA reads TGTGCCAGCTCCCTCGGGACAGGGTGGGATGAAGCTTTCTTT. Variable domain in full (rest from reference TRBV18 and TRBJ1-1): NAGVMQNPRHLVRRRGQEARLRCSPMKGHSHVYWYRQLPEEGLKFMVYLQKENIIDESGMPKERFSAEFPKEGPSILRIQQVVRGDSAAYFCASSLGTGWDEAFFGQGTRLTVV.

The chain links TRBV6-5 to TRBJ1-5; TRBD1 matches 7 bases. V was pared by 4 bases and J by 3 bases, with 6 bases of the junction left unmatched. The CDR3 covers 15 residues. The germline gives CDR1 MNHEY, CDR2 SVGAGI. The CDR3 loop reads CASSLTGVYNQPQHF. CDR3 nucleotides: TGTGCCAGCAGTTTAACAGGGGTGTACAATCAGCCCCAGCATTTT.

This clone has only a few counts. J is TRBJ2-7 and V is TRBV9; 13 nucleotides match TRBD2. J lost 3 bases, V lost 0 bases, and 3 bases had no gene match. Per the germline V gene, CDR1 is SGDLS and CDR2 is YYNGEE. The CDR3 totals 16 residues. The DNA for the CDR3 is TGTGCCAGCAGCGTAGTTGGGACTAGCGGGATCTACGAGCAGTACTTC. Translated: CASSVVGTSGIYEQYF.

The chain combines TRBV6-1 with TRBJ2-7; 12 bases align to TRBD1. The CDR3 contains 15 residues. V gave up 4 bases and J gave up 0 bases; unmatched junction bases: 1. Germline V gene data show CDR1 as MNHNS and CDR2 as SASEGT. DNA of the CDR3: TGTGCCAGCAGTGCGGGACAGGGGGCCTCCTACGAGCAGTACTTC. This codes for CASSAGQGASYEQYF.

This sequence joins TRBV2 and TRBJ2-2, with a possible D match to TRBD2 (6 bases). The CDR3 loop spans 15 amino acids. Germline V CDR1 and CDR2: SNHLY, FYNNEI. Trimming stripped 10 bases from V and 1 base from J, with 16 bases between. DNA of the CDR3: TGTGCCACCCAGGAGGGCAGGAAGAACACCGGGGAGCTGTTTTTT. Its translation is CATQEGRKNTGELFF.

This clone was seen a few times. The chain couples TRBV6-1 to TRBJ2-1; the match to TRBD1 covers 7 bases. The V segment lost 6 bases and the J segment 5 bases; nucleotides outside the gene matches: 7. The CDR3 is made up of 14 amino acids. CDR1 is MNHNS, CDR2 SASEGT, per germline. The CDR3 DNA follows: TGTGCCAGCAGACTCACGGGACAGAACAATGAGCAGTTCTTC. It encodes CASRLTGQNNEQFF.

For the CDR3, the DNA is TGTGCCAGCAGCTTGGGGGGCCAGGCGGTGGCCGGGGAGCTGTTTTTT. Its protein is CASSLGGQAVAGELFF. The chain is built from TRBV5-4 and TRBJ2-2; D possibly corresponds to TRBD1 (5 bases). Looked up from germline, CDR1 is SGHNT and CDR2 is YYREEE (reference sequence). Trimming stripped 0 bases from V and 6 bases from J, with 15 bases between. CDR3 size: 16 residues.

This clone is a singleton in its sample. V usage is TRBV4-1 and J usage is TRBJ2-1, with 8 positions matching TRBD1. This CDR3 region has 16 residues. Germline lookup yields CDR1 MGHRA and CDR2 YSYEKL. V lost 1 base and J lost 5; bases outside the gene matches: 7. The CDR3 protein is CASSQVPGGLNNEQFF. CDR3 nucleotides: TGCGCCAGCAGCCAAGTTCCAGGGGGCCTGAACAATGAGCAGTTCTTC.

The V and J genes are TRBV10-3 and TRBJ2-7, with 14 bases aligning to TRBD2. In germline, CDR1 is ENHRY, CDR2 SYGVKD. V was clipped by 4 bases and J by 0 bases; unmatched bases: 2. The CDR3 runs to 16 residues. DNA for the CDR3: TGTGCCATCAGTGGGGGGACTAGCGGGGGCTCCTACGAGCAGTACTTC. It encodes CAISGGTSGGSYEQYF.

This chain links TRBV25-1 with TRBJ2-3; D is undetermined. The V end was cut by 6 bases, the J end by 1 base, with 8 bases between. The length of the CDR3 is 13 residues. CDR1 is MGHDK and CDR2 is SYGVNS in the germline V gene. The CDR3: CASSWTGTDTQYF. CDR3 DNA sequence: TGTGCCAGCAGCTGGACGGGCACAGATACGCAGTATTTT.

Here the CDR3 reads CASIQGIGGELFF. The CDR3 DNA follows: TGCGCCAGTATACAGGGTATAGGCGGGGAGCTGTTTTTT. This chain links TRBV5-1 with TRBJ2-2; possibly TRBD1 for D (6 bases). Per germline, CDR1 SGHRS and CDR2 YFSETQ. This CDR3 is 13 amino acids long. V lost 8 bases to trimming and J lost 7 bases, with 15 bases between them.

The chain recombines TRBV6-1 with TRBJ2-7; 7 nucleotides match TRBD1. The V gene end was trimmed by 5 bases and the J gene end by 3 bases; junction bases not matched to a gene: 7. This CDR3 is 14 amino acids long. Germline CDR1 reads MNHNS; CDR2 reads SASEGT. The CDR3 DNA is TGTGCCAGCAGTCCGCAGACAGGGCGCTACGAGCAGTACTTC. Translated, it gives CASSPQTGRYEQYF.

The chain links TRBV6-4 to TRBJ2-3, with 9 positions matching TRBD1. Per germline, CDR1 MRHNA and CDR2 SNTAGT. V dropped 10 bases and J dropped 5; count of bases not matched to a gene: 10. This CDR3 is built from 14 residues. In nucleotides, the CDR3 is TGTGCCACTCCTGAACAGGGGGCTGGAGATACGCAGTATTTT. Protein sequence: CATPEQGAGDTQYF.

The gene calls are TRBV7-9 and TRBJ1-3; the D gene is possibly TRBD1 (5 bases). V was pared by 5 bases and J by 5 bases, with 19 bases between. Germline V gene data show CDR1 as SEHNR and CDR2 as FQNEAQ (reference sequence). This CDR3 is 16 amino acids long. CDR3 protein: CASSLGGGQGRNTIYF. In DNA, the CDR3 is TGTGCCAGCAGCCTGGGAGGCGGCCAGGGTCGAAACACCATATATTTT.

This chain joins TRBV7-9 and TRBJ1-3, with a tentative D call TRBD1 (6 bases). The ends were cut back, 5 bases at V and 3 bases at J, with 14 bases in the middle. Germline V CDR1 and CDR2: SEHNR, FQNEAQ (reference sequence). CDR3 length equals 15 residues. The CDR3 protein is CASSERRGVGNTIYF. CDR3 nucleotide sequence: TGTGCCAGCAGCGAGCGAAGGGGGGTTGGAAACACCATATATTTT.

V gene TRBV6-5 combines with J gene TRBJ2-7, with a tentative D call TRBD2 (5 bases). The germline V and J ends were trimmed by 6 bases and 6 bases, with 15 bases remaining between them. The CDR3 loop spans 13 amino acids. In germline, CDR1 is MNHEY, CDR2 SVGAGI. The CDR3 DNA follows: TGTGCCAGCAGCCGTCGGCCCGAGGGCGAGCAGTACTTC. Encoded protein: CASSRRPEGEQYF.

This chain uses TRBV5-1 with TRBJ2-7; tentatively, D is TRBD1 or TRBD2 (5 bases each). This CDR3 region has 15 residues. Germline V gene lookup returns CDR1 SGHRS and CDR2 YFSETQ. Trimming removed 4 bases at V and 1 base at J, with 15 bases between. CDR3 region: CASSPPGRASYEQYF. The CDR3 coding sequence is TGCGCCAGCAGCCCCCCGGGACGGGCATCCTACGAGCAGTACTTC.

The J gene is TRBJ1-1, the V gene TRBV28; 9 nucleotides match TRBD1. With V trimmed by 8 bases and J by 1 base, 14 bases remained unmatched. The CDR3 runs 17 residues. CDR1 and CDR2 (germline): MDHEN, SYDVKM. The CDR3 region is CASGWPDRGQGNTEAFF. CDR3 coding DNA: TGTGCCAGCGGTTGGCCGGACAGGGGACAGGGGAACACTGAAGCTTTCTTT.

The chain uses TRBV2 and TRBJ1-2; TRBD1 aligns across 7 bases. Germline V CDR1 and CDR2: SNHLY, FYNNEI. The trim removed 7 bases at V and 2 bases at J, leaving 1 base unmatched. The length of the CDR3 is 12 residues. For the CDR3, the DNA is TGTGCCAGCAAGGACAGGAACTATGGCTACACCTTC. Translating gives CASKDRNYGYTF.

The CDR3 reads CASSDPAGISYEQYF. The CDR3 DNA sequence: TGCGCCAGCAGTGACCCCGCAGGTATTTCCTACGAGCAGTACTTC. The gene calls are TRBV10-2 and TRBJ2-5; D unresolved. The J call is doubtful: the DNA matches TRBJ2-7 better. Germline CDR1 and CDR2: WSHSY and SAAADI. The CDR3 length is 15 residues.

The rearrangement uses TRBV5-1 and TRBJ2-3; D not certain. V lost 4 bases to trimming and J lost 0 bases, with 9 bases between them. This CDR3 contains 14 residues. Germline CDR1 and CDR2: SGHRS and YFSETQ. This chain's CDR3 is CASSLDPSTDTQYF. The CDR3 DNA is TGCGCCAGCAGCCTAGACCCTAGCACAGATACGCAGTATTTT.

This sequence joins TRBV4-2 and TRBJ2-7, with 10 bases lining up with TRBD2. The CDR3 has 15 amino acids. From germline, CDR1 is LGHNA and CDR2 YNFKEQ. V gave up 3 bases and J gave up 4 bases; unmatched junction bases: 6. The CDR3, as DNA: TGTGCCAGCAGCCACCAGAGCGGGGGGGGGTACGAGCAGTACTTC. It codes for CASSHQSGGGYEQYF.

The J gene is TRBJ2-7, the V gene TRBV7-8; D perhaps matches TRBD2 (6 bases). The CDR3 extends over 15 amino acids. The germline gives CDR1 SGHVS, CDR2 FQNEAQ. Between the trimmed V and J ends, which lost 4 bases and 1 base, there was a span of 14 bases. CDR3 sequence: CASSSSGTLSYEQYF. The CDR3 DNA reads TGTGCCAGCAGCTCGTCCGGGACTTTATCCTACGAGCAGTACTTC.

This clone was counted a single time. The chain is built from TRBV6-5 and TRBJ2-1; tentative D call: TRBD2 (6 bases). CDR3 length: 13 amino acids. The germline V and J ends were trimmed by 7 bases and 5 bases, with 12 bases remaining between them. Germline lookup yields CDR1 MNHEY and CDR2 SVGAGI. The CDR3 loop reads CASNRERHNEQFF. The CDR3 DNA reads TGTGCCAGCAACCGGGAGCGACACAATGAGCAGTTCTTC.

V and J are TRBV27 and TRBJ2-7; 7 nucleotides line up with TRBD1. CDR3 length: 14 amino acids. The ends lost 3 bases at V and 5 bases at J; junction bases unmatched: 7. From germline, CDR1 is MNHEY and CDR2 SMNVEV (reference sequence). The CDR3 region has the DNA TGTGCCAGCAGTTTCTGGGCAGGGGGACACGAGCAGTACTTC. Amino acid sequence: CASSFWAGGHEQYF.

The chain uses TRBV6-1 and TRBJ1-5, with D perhaps matching TRBD1 (6 bases). The CDR3 runs 13 residues. V dropped 8 bases and J dropped 1 base, with 9 bases sitting between them. In germline, CDR1 is MNHNS, CDR2 SASEGT. The CDR3 sequence is CASRDTSNQPQHF. The CDR3 DNA sequence: TGTGCCAGCCGGGACACGAGCAATCAGCCCCAGCATTTT.